The sequence of this T cell receptor (beta chain) was determined in a study of T cells after yellow fever vaccination. Points on this clonotype: Antigen specificity is unknown.

Points from the study as a whole: When the response was secondary, it was weaker but reached its peak faster, day 5 versus 15.

This CDR3 comprises 11 residues. Between the trimmed V and J ends, which lost 6 bases and 6 bases, there was a span of 12 bases. CDR1 DFQATT and CDR2 SNEGSKA come from the germline V gene (reference sequence). One entry per CDR3 protein results from TCRdb running MiXCR on the 5' RACE reads. This table holds 300,000 to 400,000 distinct CDR3 sequences, over 5% found once. V usage is TRBV20-1 and J usage is TRBJ2-7; no clear D gene. The receptor was derived from a man aged 25 to 45 who received the YFV17D yellow fever vaccine. Sequenced here: PBMCs, sampled 5 days after the yellow fever booster vaccination. The CDR3 loop is CSAALGREQYF. The DNA for the CDR3 is TGCAGTGCGGCTTTGGGTCGCGAGCAGTACTTC.